The 27 T cell receptor beta chains given below trace back to one sample, sequenced in a study of OX40 agonist ivuxolimab in advanced cancers. Measured with immunoSEQ multiplex PCR; TCRdb has only the in-frame clones, and not every one. The data hold tens of thousands of clones, with 80% to 90% observed a single time. Material: CD4+ or CD8+ T cells sorted from blood, obtained in a trial of the OX40 agonist ivuxolimab. These TCRs come from an adult with an advanced solid tumor such as melanoma, head and neck, liver or kidney cancer.

V gene TRBV5-4 combines with J gene TRBJ2-7; D perhaps matches TRBD2 (6 bases). V shed 4 bases and J shed 5 bases, with 16 bases lying between them. Germline CDR1 SGHNT, CDR2 YYREEE (reference sequence). The CDR3 has 14 residues. The CDR3 loop reads CASSKEGGFDEQYF. CDR3 sequence (DNA): TGTGCCAGCAGCAAGGAAGGAGGGTTCGACGAGCAGTACTTC.

The chain carries TRBV4-1 and TRBJ2-1; 8 nucleotides line up with TRBD2. The V segment lost 4 bases and the J segment 2 bases; nucleotides outside the gene matches: 4. Germline V gene lookup returns CDR1 MGHRA and CDR2 YSYEKL. CDR3 size: 15 residues. CDR3 sequence: CASSRPAGAYNEQFF. DNA for the CDR3: TGCGCCAGCAGCCGACCAGCGGGAGCCTACAATGAGCAGTTCTTC.

This rearrangement joins TRBV9 to TRBJ2-5, with TRBD2 identical over 8 bases. Germline V gene sequence: CDR1 SGDLS, CDR2 YYNGEE. The CDR3 has 14 residues. J was trimmed by 5 bases and V by 3 bases; bases with no gene match: 6. The chain's CDR3 is CASSDMTGGETQYF. CDR3 nucleotides: TGTGCCAGCAGCGATATGACGGGAGGGGAGACCCAGTACTTC.

The chain uses TRBV6-1 and TRBJ2-3; 8 bases are shared with TRBD1. The J segment lost 9 bases and the V segment lost 4 bases, leaving 6 bases of the junction unmatched. The CDR3 consists of 13 residues. Germline V gene sequence: CDR1 MNHNS, CDR2 SASEGT. CDR3: CASSAADRVTQYF. CDR3 DNA: TGTGCCAGCAGTGCCGCGGACAGGGTGACGCAGTATTTT.

The chain uses TRBV7-2 and TRBJ1-2; a weak D match, TRBD1 (6 bases). V was clipped by 5 bases and J by 2 bases, with 9 bases between them. Per the germline V gene, CDR1 is SGHTA and CDR2 is FQGNSA. The CDR3 sequence is 13 residues long. The CDR3 DNA sequence: TGTGCCAGCAGCCCAGGGGTAAACTATGGCTACACCTTC. As protein: CASSPGVNYGYTF.

The chain recombines TRBV7-2 with TRBJ2-1; 11 bases agree with TRBD2. This CDR3 has 17 residues. The J segment lost 4 bases and the V segment lost 4 bases, leaving 9 bases of the junction unmatched. CDR1 SGHTA and CDR2 FQGNSA come from the germline V gene. CDR3 DNA: TGTGCCAGCAGCTCCTCTTCGGGGACTAGCGGATACAATGAGCAGTTCTTC. Protein: CASSSSSGTSGYNEQFF.

This clone was observed a single time. The chain carries TRBV19 and TRBJ2-1; TRBD1 matches at 9 bases. From germline, CDR1 is LNHDA and CDR2 SQIVND (reference sequence). There are 15 residues in the CDR3. Trimming at V came to 3 bases and at J to 5 bases, leaving 5 bases not matched to a gene. CDR3 protein: CASSIEGQGHNEQFF. CDR3 DNA: TGTGCCAGTAGTATCGAAGGACAGGGGCACAATGAGCAGTTCTTC.

The chain has TRBV7-2 and TRBJ2-7; maybe TRBD1 (6 bases). Germline V gives CDR1 SGHTA, CDR2 FQGNSA. CDR3 size: 15 residues. Trimming removed 2 bases from V and 1 base from J, with 12 bases in between. The chain's CDR3 is CASSLTGQSSYEQYF. CDR3 bases: TGTGCCAGCAGCTTAACAGGACAGTCTTCCTACGAGCAGTACTTC.

V and J are TRBV30 and TRBJ1-1; possibly TRBD1 for D (5 bases). Germline-derived CDR1 and CDR2 are GTSNPN and SVGIG (reference sequence). The CDR3 loop spans 12 amino acids. Deletions cut 2 bases from V and 3 bases from J, with 7 bases between. The CDR3 protein is CAWSRGYTEAFF. The CDR3 region has the DNA TGTGCCTGGAGTAGGGGTTACACTGAAGCTTTCTTT.

This chain connects TRBV5-6 to TRBJ1-2; the match to TRBD1 covers 12 bases. The germline V gene has CDR1 SGHDT and CDR2 YYEEEE. The CDR3 has 16 amino acids. Unmatched junction bases numbered 8, after V lost 4 bases and J lost 4 bases. The CDR3 sequence: CASSLGQGARSYGYTF. CDR3 bases: TGTGCCAGCAGCCTGGGACAGGGGGCGAGGAGCTATGGCTACACCTTC.

V is TRBV19 and J is TRBJ1-2; D is unresolved. CDR1 and CDR2 from the germline V gene are LNHDA and SQIVND (reference sequence). The V and J ends lost 3 bases and 2 bases respectively, with 7 bases between them. CDR3 length: 13 residues. The CDR3 loop is CASSIDINYGYTF. In nucleotides, the CDR3 is TGTGCCAGTAGTATCGACATCAACTATGGCTACACCTTC.

The V call is TRBV2, the J call TRBJ2-3, with TRBD2 as a possible D gene (5 bases). This CDR3 has 13 amino acids. V lost 7 bases and J lost 1, with 9 bases in between. Germline CDR1 is SNHLY and CDR2 is FYNNEI. The CDR3 bases are TGTGCCAGCAACGGGATAGGCACAGATACGCAGTATTTT. Translating gives CASNGIGTDTQYF.

As DNA, the CDR3 is TGTGCCAGCAGTGAAGCGGGGGCAGGCTTTAATCAGCCCCAGCATTTT. Amino acid sequence: CASSEAGAGFNQPQHF. The rearrangement links TRBV2 to TRBJ1-5, with D possibly TRBD1 on 6 matching bases. The CDR3 runs to 16 residues. Between the trimmed V and J ends, which lost 0 bases and 4 bases, there was a span of 13 bases. Per the germline V gene, CDR1 is SNHLY and CDR2 is FYNNEI.

The V gene is TRBV9, the J gene TRBJ2-5; 9 bases align to TRBD1. The length of the CDR3 is 14 residues. Germline CDR1 SGDLS, CDR2 YYNGEE. The trim removed 0 bases at V and 4 bases at J, leaving 1 base unmatched. The CDR3 nucleotides read TGTGCCAGCAGCGTAGAGGGACAGGGAGAGACCCAGTACTTC. Amino acid sequence: CASSVEGQGETQYF.

The CDR3: CASSFRLAGGNEQFF. CDR3 nucleotides: TGTGCCAGCAGCTTTAGACTAGCGGGAGGCAATGAGCAGTTCTTC. This rearrangement joins TRBV5-4 to TRBJ2-1; 13 nucleotides align to TRBD2. Germline trimming cut 2 bases from V and 6 bases from J; bases unmatched to any gene: 2. From germline, CDR1 is SGHNT and CDR2 YYREEE (reference sequence). The CDR3 has 15 amino acids.

This clone was found once. This rearrangement joins TRBV10-3 to TRBJ2-2, with D maybe TRBD1 (6 bases). The V end lost 0 bases, the J end lost 1 base, and 15 bases lay between the germline ends. Germline lookup yields CDR1 ENHRY and CDR2 SYGVKD. This CDR3 has 18 residues. Here the CDR3 DNA reads TGTGCCATCAGTGAGTCGTTGGGGACATTTCGGAACACCGGGGAGCTGTTTTTT. Protein sequence: CAISESLGTFRNTGELFF.

This clone occurred once. The chain joins TRBV29-1 to TRBJ2-2; no reliable D call. Germline CDR1 SQVTM, CDR2 ANQGSEA. V shed 1 base and J shed 5 bases, with 8 bases lying between them. CDR3 length: 13 amino acids. The DNA of the CDR3 is TGCAGCGTTGAAGTTGGGGAAACCGGGGAGCTGTTTTTT. This codes for CSVEVGETGELFF.

The rearrangement uses TRBV2 and TRBJ1-1; TRBD1 might be the D (5 bases). The CDR3 runs to 13 residues. The germline V gene has CDR1 SNHLY and CDR2 FYNNEI. Trimming removed 4 bases at V and 5 bases at J, with 11 bases between. In DNA form, the CDR3 reads TGTGCCAGCAGTGTGCGGGACTTGACTGAAGCTTTCTTT. Protein sequence: CASSVRDLTEAFF.

This rearrangement joins TRBV6-1 to TRBJ1-2; no clear D. Trimming shortened V by 6 bases and J by 2 bases, and 10 bases separated the two germline ends. CDR3 length: 13 residues. The germline V gene encodes CDR1 MNHNS and CDR2 SASEGT. CDR3 residues: CASSRTQNYGYTF. CDR3 in DNA: TGTGCCAGCAGCCGTACACAGAACTATGGCTACACCTTC.

This clone was seen once. This chain links TRBV10-3 with TRBJ2-2; D may be TRBD1 or TRBD2 (5 bases each). The V and J ends lost 3 bases and 7 bases respectively, with 12 bases between them. CDR3 length equals 14 residues. Germline assignment: CDR1 ENHRY and CDR2 SYGVKD. In DNA, the CDR3 is TGTGCCATCAGTGACCGGGACCGGAACGGGGAGCTGTTTTTT. It specifies CAISDRDRNGELFF.

The J gene is TRBJ1-2, the V gene TRBV28, with D hard to call. Germline V gives CDR1 MDHEN, CDR2 SYDVKM. Trimming left V 6 bases short and J 0 bases short, with 20 bases between. The CDR3 is made up of 17 amino acids. The CDR3 spells CASSPSGPADTNYGYTF. The CDR3 region has the DNA TGTGCCAGCAGCCCCTCCGGACCCGCAGACACTAACTATGGCTACACCTTC.

This clone was counted a single time. The rearrangement joins TRBV19 to TRBJ2-2, with D tentatively TRBD2 (5 bases). The germline gives CDR1 LNHDA, CDR2 SQIVND (reference sequence). The CDR3 runs to 18 residues. Deletions cut 6 bases from V and 0 bases from J, with 20 bases between. This CDR3 is CASRIIRGANPNTGELFF. DNA of the CDR3: TGTGCCAGTAGAATCATCCGGGGTGCAAATCCGAACACCGGGGAGCTGTTTTTT.

This clone turned up a few times. CDR3 in DNA: TGTGCCAGCAGCCGGAGACTAGCGGGACCATACTCGAACAATGAGCAGTTCTTC. Protein product: CASSRRLAGPYSNNEQFF. J is TRBJ2-1 and V is TRBV7-2; 11 nucleotides line up with TRBD2. V gave up 5 bases and J gave up 5 bases; unmatched junction bases: 14. CDR1 is SGHTA, CDR2 FQGNSA, per germline. The length of the CDR3 is 18 residues.

The chain uses TRBV7-3 and TRBJ1-1; D is unresolved. V was shortened by 3 bases and J by 1 base, with 6 bases between the two germline ends. Germline values: CDR1 SGHTA, CDR2 FQGTGA. The CDR3 is made up of 13 amino acids. The CDR3 region has the DNA TGTGCCAGCAGCTTCCGGCGGAACACTGAAGCTTTCTTT. Translation: CASSFRRNTEAFF.

The rearrangement links TRBV10-1 to TRBJ2-7, with D hard to call. Germline values: CDR1 WNHNN, CDR2 SYGVQD (reference sequence). The V end was cut by 4 bases, the J end by 3 bases, with 10 bases between. The CDR3 has 13 residues. The CDR3 DNA reads TGCGCCAGCAGTGGGGCAGTGGACTACGAGCAGTACTTC. Protein: CASSGAVDYEQYF.

This clone was seen a single time. V is TRBV19 and J is TRBJ1-2; 10 bases agree with TRBD1. Germline CDR1 LNHDA, CDR2 SQIVND (reference sequence). Unmatched junction bases numbered 7, after V lost 5 bases and J lost 4 bases. CDR3 length: 15 residues. The CDR3 DNA reads TGTGCCAGTAGTCTCTGGACAGGGGGAGGCTATGGCTACACCTTC. Its translation: CASSLWTGGGYGYTF.

The chain is built from TRBV9 and TRBJ2-5; no reliable D call. Deletions cut 3 bases from V and 4 bases from J, with 13 bases between. Looked up from germline, CDR1 is SGDLS and CDR2 is YYNGEE. The CDR3 runs to 14 residues. The CDR3: CASSELGKGETQYF. The CDR3 coding sequence is TGTGCCAGCAGCGAGCTGGGAAAAGGAGAGACCCAGTACTTC.